These 12 T cell receptor beta chains were all obtained from the same sample, sequenced in a study of shared clonotypes between healthy human individuals. This table comes from immunoSEQ multiplex PCR, and its TCRdb copy is limited to in-frame clones, with some not included. Of about 450,000 clones listed, about 80% were seen once; the top ten hold approximately 12%. Sequencing was done on a sample of PBMCs. The origin of the receptors is a middle-aged woman in good health. Some clones in this sample may be carry-over from other donors' samples.

The chain joins TRBV7-2 to TRBJ2-2; 7 bases are shared with TRBD2. Trimming at V came to 2 bases and at J to 15 bases, leaving 12 bases not matched to a gene. Germline V gives CDR1 SGHTA, CDR2 FQGNSA. The CDR3 is 14 amino acids. CDR3 nucleotides: TGTGCCAGCAGCTTAAGTTGGGGTGGACTAGTGTTGTTTTTT. Protein sequence: CASSLSWGGLVLFF.

This chain links TRBV5-4 with TRBJ1-4, with TRBD1 as a possible D gene (5 bases). V was trimmed by 4 bases and J by 7 bases, leaving 14 bases between them. The CDR3 loop spans 14 amino acids. Looked up from germline, CDR1 is SGHNT and CDR2 is YYREEE (reference sequence). CDR3 loop: CASSTGQTPEKLFF. CDR3 sequence (DNA): TGTGCCAGCAGCACGGGGCAGACCCCTGAAAAACTGTTTTTT.

The rearrangement links TRBV7-9 to TRBJ2-2; 7 bases line up with TRBD1. CDR1 SEHNR and CDR2 FQNEAQ come from the germline V gene (reference sequence). This CDR3 has 14 amino acids. The junction had 6 bases not matched to a gene; V was cut back by 10 bases and J by 1 base. In nucleotides, the CDR3 is TGTGCCACACCCCGGACAGGGAACACCGGGGAGCTGTTTTTT. It translates to CATPRTGNTGELFF.

The gene calls are TRBV11-1 and TRBJ2-6, with 11 bases aligning to TRBD1. The CDR3 runs 18 residues. Germline-derived CDR1 and CDR2 are SGHAT and FQDESV (reference sequence). Trimming removed 3 bases from V and 0 bases from J; junction bases left unmatched: 4. Written as DNA, the CDR3 is TGTGCCAGCAGCTTGGACAGGGGGCCCTCCTCTGGGGCCAACGTCCTGACTTTC. Protein product: CASSLDRGPSSGANVLTF.

The chain links TRBV5-6 to TRBJ1-3; 10 nucleotides align to TRBD1. With 5 bases clipped from V and 2 bases from J, the junction kept 7 bases outside the gene matches. CDR1 is SGHDT and CDR2 is YYEEEE in the germline V gene. This CDR3 has 16 amino acids. CDR3 sequence reads: CASSGTGEVTGNTIYF. The CDR3, as DNA: TGTGCCAGCAGTGGGACAGGGGAGGTTACTGGAAACACCATATATTTT.

The CDR3 loop is CASSPGVATDTQYF. The CDR3 nucleotides read TGTGCCAGCTCACCGGGGGTAGCCACAGATACGCAGTATTTT. This chain joins TRBV18 and TRBJ2-3; D may match TRBD1 or TRBD2 (5 bases each). There are 14 residues in the CDR3. Germline CDR1 is KGHSH and CDR2 is LQKENI. V was trimmed by 3 bases and J by 2 bases, leaving 9 bases between them.

The V and J genes are TRBV7-2 and TRBJ2-1; TRBD2 aligns across 9 bases. The V gene's germline CDR1 is SGHTA and CDR2 FQGNSA. This CDR3 spans 15 amino acids. J was trimmed by 2 bases and V by 2 bases; bases with no gene match: 1. The CDR3 nucleotides are TGTGCCAGCAGCTTACAGCGGGAGGCCTACAATGAGCAGTTCTTC. This translates into CASSLQREAYNEQFF.

The chain joins TRBV11-2 to TRBJ1-3; D is unclear. Germline V gene sequence: CDR1 SGHAT, CDR2 FQNNGV. Trimming removed 1 base from V and 6 bases from J, with 10 bases in between. The CDR3 spans 14 residues. The DNA of the CDR3 is TGTGCCAGCAGCTTAGTGACCCCCCCAAACACCATATATTTT. Residues: CASSLVTPPNTIYF.

The chain recombines TRBV29-1 with TRBJ1-1, with TRBD1 matching over 9 bases. V lost 4 bases to trimming and J lost 5 bases; unmatched junction nucleotides: 2. CDR1 is SQVTM and CDR2 is ANQGSEA in the germline V gene. This CDR3 region has 12 residues. The CDR3 region is CSVGQGGTEAFF. The CDR3 bases are TGCAGCGTTGGACAGGGGGGTACTGAAGCTTTCTTT.

The V call is TRBV7-9, the J call TRBJ1-4; 9 positions agree with TRBD1. This CDR3 has 16 amino acids. V trimming: 4 bases; J trimming: 0 bases; junction bases outside the gene matches: 3. CDR1 and CDR2 (germline): SEHNR, FQNEAQ (reference sequence). The CDR3 here is CASSWGQGATNEKLFF. The CDR3, as DNA: TGTGCCAGCAGCTGGGGACAGGGAGCAACTAATGAAAAACTGTTTTTT. The whole variable domain, filled in from reference TRBV7-9 and TRBJ1-4, reads DTGVSQNPRHKITKRGQNVTFRCDPISEHNRLYWYRQTLGQGPEFLTYFQNEAQLEKSRLLSDRFSAERPKGSFSTLEIQRTEQGDSAMYLCASSWGQGATNEKLFFGSGTQLSVL.

The V and J genes are TRBV6-1 and TRBJ2-1, with D unresolved. This CDR3 has 12 amino acids. Germline V gene lookup returns CDR1 MNHNS and CDR2 SASEGT. V lost 1 base, J lost 5 bases, and 3 bases lay in between. The CDR3 region is CASSEVHNEQFF. The CDR3 DNA sequence: TGTGCCAGCAGTGAAGTTCACAATGAGCAGTTCTTC.

Note on this clone: It differs at one base from a far larger clone, so likely a read error. The chain couples TRBV4-3 to TRBJ2-7; D perhaps matches TRBD2 (6 bases). CDR1 is LGHNA, CDR2 YSLEER, per germline. CDR3 size: 17 residues. V was cut by 1 base and J by 3 bases, with 19 bases left in between. CDR3 sequence reads: CASSQGAGSEVRYEQYF. CDR3 DNA: TGCGCCAGCAGCCAAGGAGCGGGCAGCGAGGTCCGCTACGAGCAGTACTTC.